This TCR beta chain was captured by sequencing in a study of tumor-infiltrating lymphocytes in localized non-small cell lung cancer. For this clone: Its antigen is not known.

Libraries were prepared by immunoSEQ multiplex PCR; TCRdb keeps only in-frame clonotypes and omits some of them. The sample yields some 30,000 clones, roughly 88% seen once. Looked up from germline, CDR1 is LNHDA and CDR2 is SQIVND (reference sequence). Trimming pared 4 bases from V and 0 bases from J, leaving 6 bases between. This CDR3 is 13 amino acids long. Study-level results: Available tissue quantity limited TCR sequencing to a patient subset. Immunotypes IM1 and IM2 had similar TCR-derived T-cell fractions.

Material: lung tumor tissue. The rearrangement links TRBV19 to TRBJ1-1; D remains unclear. This TCR was sampled from a human donor with non-small cell lung cancer. DNA of the CDR3: TGTGCCAGTAGTACCGATATGAACACTGAAGCTTTCTTT. Translating gives CASSTDMNTEAFF.